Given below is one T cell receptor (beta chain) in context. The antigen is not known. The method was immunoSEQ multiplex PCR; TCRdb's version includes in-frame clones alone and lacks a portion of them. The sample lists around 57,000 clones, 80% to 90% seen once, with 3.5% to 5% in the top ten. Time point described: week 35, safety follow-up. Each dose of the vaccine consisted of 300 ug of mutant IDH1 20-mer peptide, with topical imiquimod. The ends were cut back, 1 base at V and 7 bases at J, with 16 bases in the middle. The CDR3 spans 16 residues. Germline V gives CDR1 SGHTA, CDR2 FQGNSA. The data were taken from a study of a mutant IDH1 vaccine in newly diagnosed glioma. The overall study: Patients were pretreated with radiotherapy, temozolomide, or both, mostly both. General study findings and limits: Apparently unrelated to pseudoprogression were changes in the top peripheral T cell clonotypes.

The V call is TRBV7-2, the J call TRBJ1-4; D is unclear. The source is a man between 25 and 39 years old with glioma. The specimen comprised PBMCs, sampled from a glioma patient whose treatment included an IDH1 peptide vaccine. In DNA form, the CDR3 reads TGTGCCAGCAGCTTAGGACCAGCTATGAGTGGTGAAAAACTGTTTTTT. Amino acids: CASSLGPAMSGEKLFF.